The 8 T cell receptor beta chains given below trace back to one sample, sequenced in a study of technical replicates of blood from a handful of donors. The table came from immunoSEQ multiplex PCR; TCRdb's copy has only in-frame clones and leaves some out. The sample gives around 80,000 clones, approximately 94% of which show up once; about 0.39% is in the top ten. Sequencing was performed on T cells isolated from PBMCs. Source of these receptors: a human donor in good health.

This chain uses TRBV7-6 with TRBJ2-7; 7 nucleotides line up with TRBD2. CDR1 SGHVS and CDR2 FNYEAQ come from the germline V gene. The CDR3 has 16 residues. V shed 1 base and J 2 bases; nucleotides not matched to a gene: 8. CDR3 in amino acids: CASSLVSAGDTYEQYF. CDR3 nucleotides: TGTGCCAGCAGCTTAGTTAGTGCGGGAGACACCTACGAGCAGTACTTC.

The V call is TRBV4-1, the J call TRBJ2-7; tentative D call: TRBD1 (5 bases). Trimming removed 0 bases from V and 3 bases from J, with 9 bases in between. The CDR3 is made up of 14 amino acids. The germline V gene encodes CDR1 MGHRA and CDR2 YSYEKL. CDR3 DNA: TGCGCCAGCAGCCAAGATGGGCAGGGCTACGAGCAGTACTTC. Translating it yields CASSQDGQGYEQYF.

The chain employs TRBV5-4 and TRBJ1-2; weak D call: TRBD1 (5 bases). Between the trimmed V and J ends, which lost 0 bases and 4 bases, there was a span of 10 bases. This CDR3 is 14 amino acids long. Germline-derived CDR1 and CDR2 are SGHNT and YYREEE (reference sequence). CDR3 nucleotides: TGTGCCAGCAGCTTGGGGGGGGACGCCTATGGCTACACCTTC. It yields the protein CASSLGGDAYGYTF.

The chain uses TRBV5-8 and TRBJ1-1; D unresolved. Germline V gene data show CDR1 as SGHTS and CDR2 as YDEGEE. V lost 8 bases and J lost 4, with 9 bases in between. The CDR3 extends over 11 amino acids. The CDR3 DNA sequence: TGTGCCAGTATACTACTCACTGAAGCTTTCTTT. It translates to CASILLTEAFF.

The chain joins TRBV2 to TRBJ2-7, with 9 positions matching TRBD2. The trim removed 2 bases at V and 3 bases at J, leaving 11 bases unmatched. The CDR3 is 17 amino acids. Germline CDR1 reads SNHLY; CDR2 reads FYNNEI. CDR3 sequence: CASSERGAGGPIYEQYF. Here the CDR3 DNA reads TGTGCCAGCAGTGAAAGGGGGGCGGGAGGGCCTATCTACGAGCAGTACTTC. The full variable domain, with the rest looked up from reference TRBV2 and TRBJ2-7, is EPEVTQTPSHQVTQMGQEVILRCVPISNHLYFYWYRQILGQKVEFLVSFYNNEISEKSEIFDDQFSVERPDGSNFTLKIRSTKLEDSAMYFCASSERGAGGPIYEQYFGPGTRLTVT.

The chain is built from TRBV30 and TRBJ2-7; unclear D gene. Germline V CDR1 and CDR2: GTSNPN, SVGIG (reference sequence). The CDR3 contains 13 residues. V was cut by 0 bases and J by 2 bases, with 8 bases left in between. CDR3 amino acids: CAWSVLRPYEQYF. CDR3 sequence (DNA): TGTGCCTGGAGTGTACTAAGACCCTACGAGCAGTACTTC. The entire variable domain, with the rest obtained from reference TRBV30 and TRBJ2-7, is as follows: SQTIHQWPATLVQPVGSPLSLECTVEGTSNPNLYWYRQAAGRGLQLLFYSVGIGQISSEVPQNLSASRPQDRQFILSSKKLLLSDSGFYLCAWSVLRPYEQYFGPGTRLTVT.

The chain combines TRBV2 with TRBJ2-1, with 12 bases aligning to TRBD2. CDR1 and CDR2 (germline): SNHLY, FYNNEI. Trimming at V came to 3 bases and at J to 7 bases, leaving 7 bases not matched to a gene. The CDR3 consists of 16 residues. CDR3 sequence: CASSDLGLAGKNEQFF. CDR3 DNA sequence: TGTGCCAGCAGTGACTTAGGACTAGCGGGAAAAAATGAGCAGTTCTTC.

This chain uses TRBV28 with TRBJ1-1, with a tentative D call TRBD1 (5 bases). V dropped 3 bases and J dropped 0 bases, with 20 bases sitting between them. The V gene's germline CDR1 is MDHEN and CDR2 SYDVKM. CDR3 length: 18 residues. The CDR3 sequence: CASSFGRAMARLNTEAFF. As DNA, the CDR3 is TGTGCCAGCAGTTTCGGCAGGGCTATGGCCCGCCTGAACACTGAAGCTTTCTTT.